Listed below are T cell receptor beta chains from one sample, sequenced in a study of cytomegalovirus exposure and HLA in healthy donors. Data came from immunoSEQ multiplex PCR; TCRdb stores just in-frame clones and leaves some out. The sample has around 170,000 clones, over 70% seen once. Source material: PBMCs. These receptors all stem from a woman in her forties or fifties in good health and CMV-seronegative. Each CDR3 is given with its conserved first and last residue. A D gene is named only where the DNA matches it firmly. A row's size may be missing; if present it is once, few, many or a size class.

V	D	size	J	length	CDR3	DNA
TRBV10-3	.	.	TRBJ1-5	15	CAISGNPGKIQPQHF	TGTGCCATCAGTGGTAACCCAGGGAAAATTCAGCCCCAGCATTTT
TRBV29-1	TRBD1	.	TRBJ1-1	14	CSVQQGVMNTEAFF	TGCAGCGTCCAACAGGGGGTGATGAACACTGAAGCTTTCTTT
TRBV28	TRBD1	.	TRBJ1-3	16	CASSATQGHSGNTIYF	TGTGCCAGCAGTGCAACACAGGGGCACTCTGGAAACACCATATATTTT
TRBV5-4	TRBD1	.	TRBJ2-4	16	CASSLGGQATKNSQYF	TGTGCCAGCAGCTTGGGGGGACAGGCCACCAAAAACAGTCAGTACTTC
TRBV5-6	.	.	TRBJ2-5	15	CASSPLYREGETQYF	TGTGCCAGCAGCCCGCTCTACAGGGAGGGGGAGACCCAGTACTTC
TRBV6-5	.	.	TRBJ2-3	13	CASRRDPTDTQYF	TGTGCCAGCAGGCGGGACCCCACAGATACGCAGTATTTT
TRBV7-2	.	.	TRBJ2-5	14	CASSPRGRRETQYF	TGTGCCAGCAGCCCCCGAGGGCGGCGGGAGACCCAGTACTTC
TRBV6-4	TRBD2	.	TRBJ2-1	17	CASSSKLRDYRVNEQFF	TGTGCCAGCAGTTCCAAGCTCCGGGACTATCGGGTCAATGAGCAGTTCTTC
TRBV10-3	.	once	TRBJ2-7	12	CAILASTYEQYF	TGTGCCATCTTAGCCAGTACCTACGAGCAGTACTTC
TRBV11-2	TRBD1	few	TRBJ1-3	15	CASSPDRVSGNTIYF	TGTGCCAGCAGCCCGGACAGGGTGTCTGGAAACACCATATATTTT
TRBV30	.	few	TRBJ1-2	13	CAWSVLANYGYTF	TGTGCCTGGAGTGTACTAGCTAACTATGGCTACACCTTC
TRBV7-2	.	.	TRBJ2-4	14	CASSVNPGKNIQYF	TGTGCCAGCAGCGTCAATCCGGGAAAAAACATTCAGTACTTC
TRBV29-1	TRBD2	.	TRBJ2-7	12	CSVAPSGNEQYF	TGCAGCGTTGCACCTAGCGGGAACGAGCAGTACTTC
TRBV15	.	.	TRBJ2-1	15	CATSRDGSGLFEQFF	TGTGCCACCAGCAGAGATGGTAGTGGTTTATTTGAGCAGTTCTTC
TRBV5-4	TRBD1	.	TRBJ2-3	18	CASNKGTGKLTSTDTQYF	TGTGCCAGCAACAAGGGGACAGGAAAACTAACTAGCACAGATACGCAGTATTTT
TRBV28	.	.	TRBJ2-7	14	CASSLPRGTYEQYF	TGTGCCAGCAGTTTACCCAGGGGAACCTACGAGCAGTACTTC
TRBV28	TRBD1	.	TRBJ2-6	18	CASSLSDRGTSGANVLTF	TGTGCCAGCAGTTTATCAGACAGGGGGACCTCTGGGGCCAACGTCCTGACTTTC
TRBV19	.	.	TRBJ2-4	14	CASSVGREGDIQYF	TGTGCCAGTAGTGTCGGCAGGGAGGGGGACATTCAGTACTTC
TRBV28	TRBD1	.	TRBJ2-4	13	CAGQGATKNIQYF	TGTGCCGGCCAGGGGGCAACCAAAAACATTCAGTACTTC
TRBV13	.	.	TRBJ1-2	13	CASSRTANYGYTF	TGTGCCAGCAGCCGGACAGCGAACTATGGCTACACCTTC
TRBV7-8	.	.	TRBJ1-3	15	CASSLVGGTGNTIYF	TGTGCCAGCAGCTTAGTGGGGGGGACTGGAAACACCATATATTTT
TRBV28	TRBD1	.	TRBJ2-7	12	CASIGQGGEQYF	TGTGCCAGCATCGGACAGGGTGGCGAGCAGTACTTC
TRBV4-1	.	few	TRBJ1-2	15	CASSQDQTETYGYTF	TGCGCCAGCAGCCAAGATCAAACGGAGACGTATGGCTACACCTTC
TRBV5-8	.	.	TRBJ1-3	14	CASSNPRGGNTIYF	TGTGCCAGCAGCAACCCTCGAGGTGGAAACACCATATATTTT
TRBV18	TRBD2	.	TRBJ2-3	16	CASSPLSGGSTDTQYF	TGTGCCAGCTCACCGCTTAGCGGGGGGAGCACAGATACGCAGTATTTT